The 30 T cell receptor beta chains presented below share a single source sample, sequenced in a study of cytomegalovirus exposure and HLA in healthy donors. Clones were sequenced by immunoSEQ multiplex PCR, and TCRdb holds only the in-frame ones, with some missing. Seen here are 90,000 or so clones, roughly 85% observed once, and the top ten hold approximately 20%. The sequenced material came from PBMCs. These receptors all come from a man between 18 and 29 years old in good health and CMV-seropositive.

This clone occurred once. The rearrangement uses TRBV7-3 and TRBJ2-7; 7 nucleotides agree with TRBD1. The trim removed 1 base at V and 5 bases at J, leaving 2 bases unmatched. Germline-derived CDR1 and CDR2 are SGHTA and FQGTGA. This CDR3 spans 13 amino acids. The CDR3 here is CASSLKGGHEQYF. Written as DNA, the CDR3 is TGTGCCAGCAGCTTAAAAGGGGGCCACGAGCAGTACTTC.

The genes are TRBV10-1 and TRBJ1-1; 7 nucleotides match TRBD1. Germline CDR1 is WNHNN and CDR2 is SYGVQD (reference sequence). V shed 10 bases and J 9 bases; nucleotides not matched to a gene: 5. The CDR3 is 10 residues long. The CDR3 nucleotides are TGCGCCACCAGACAGGGAAAAGCTTTCTTT. It codes for CATRQGKAFF.

This chain uses TRBV5-4 with TRBJ2-7; D unclear. V was clipped by 5 bases and J by 5 bases, with 20 bases between them. The CDR3 totals 15 residues. CDR1 is SGHNT, CDR2 YYREEE, per germline (reference sequence). The DNA of the CDR3 is TGTGCCAGCAGTATCCCCGGGTTTCCACCGAACGAGCAGTACTTC. Its translation is CASSIPGFPPNEQYF.

This chain connects TRBV5-6 to TRBJ2-4, with 9 bases lining up with TRBD1. Germline V gene sequence: CDR1 SGHDT, CDR2 YYEEEE. The CDR3 contains 12 residues. V shed 4 bases, J shed 11 bases, and the junction held 4 bases outside the gene matches. Written as DNA, the CDR3 is TGTGCCAGCAGCACATACAGGGGGCTTCAGTACTTC. Amino acid sequence: CASSTYRGLQYF.

The chain employs TRBV28 and TRBJ2-1; 13 bases match TRBD2. The CDR3 extends over 15 amino acids. Germline V gene lookup returns CDR1 MDHEN and CDR2 SYDVKM. V lost 5 bases, J lost 7 bases, and 5 bases stayed unmatched. In DNA, the CDR3 is TGTGCCAGCAGTCTCGGACTAGCGGGAGTAAATGAGCAGTTCTTC. Protein sequence: CASSLGLAGVNEQFF.

The V gene is TRBV6-4, the J gene TRBJ2-6, with 9 bases lining up with TRBD1. Germline V gene sequence: CDR1 MRHNA, CDR2 SNTAGT. The CDR3 covers 19 residues. The J segment lost 0 bases and the V segment lost 8 bases, leaving 14 bases of the junction unmatched. The CDR3 loop is CASRWIRDRAPSGANVLTF. The CDR3 DNA reads TGTGCCAGCCGCTGGATCCGGGACAGGGCTCCCTCTGGGGCCAACGTCCTGACTTTC.

The V and J genes are TRBV6-5 and TRBJ2-3; 8 nucleotides align to TRBD1. Germline values: CDR1 MNHEY, CDR2 SVGAGI. The V segment lost 6 bases and the J segment 2 bases; nucleotides outside the gene matches: 7. This CDR3 has 15 amino acids. CDR3 DNA sequence: TGTGCCAGCAGCCCCACAGGGGGTAACACAGATACGCAGTATTTT. Its protein product is CASSPTGGNTDTQYF.

This chain uses TRBV11-2 with TRBJ2-1; 8 bases fit TRBD2. The junction had 11 bases not matched to a gene; V was cut back by 5 bases and J by 5 bases. There are 16 residues in the CDR3. Germline lookup yields CDR1 SGHAT and CDR2 FQNNGV. CDR3 DNA: TGTGCCAGCAGCCTTGGCGGGACTAGGATGGACAATGAGCAGTTCTTC. Encoded protein: CASSLGGTRMDNEQFF.

This clone was recorded a few times. The V gene is TRBV2, the J gene TRBJ1-1, with D perhaps TRBD1 (5 bases). Germline CDR1 is SNHLY and CDR2 is FYNNEI. Trimming shortened V by 5 bases and J by 0 bases, and 7 bases separated the two germline ends. The length of the CDR3 is 13 residues. CDR3 DNA sequence: TGTGCCAGCAGTTGGGGCCTGAACACTGAAGCTTTCTTT. This codes for CASSWGLNTEAFF.

The gene calls are TRBV9 and TRBJ2-7; D possibly corresponds to TRBD1 (6 bases). Deletions cut 0 bases from V and 7 bases from J, with 14 bases between. The CDR3 is 14 residues long. The germline CDR1 and CDR2 sequences are SGDLS and YYNGEE. The CDR3 bases are TGTGCCAGCAGCGTAGGGGTGGGGGCGAGGGAGCAGTACTTC. Its protein is CASSVGVGAREQYF.

V is TRBV7-9 and J is TRBJ1-4; TRBD1 matches 7 bases. Looked up from germline, CDR1 is SEHNR and CDR2 is FQNEAQ (reference sequence). The V and J ends lost 5 bases and 5 bases, in that order; junction bases with no gene match: 11. CDR3 size: 16 residues. CDR3 bases: TGTGCCAGCAGCCGGAATTTGGGACAGAGAAATGAAAAACTGTTTTTT. Protein: CASSRNLGQRNEKLFF.

The rearrangement joins TRBV7-9 to TRBJ2-3; D uncertain. The CDR3 length is 12 residues. Germline V gives CDR1 SEHNR, CDR2 FQNEAQ (reference sequence). Trimming left V 6 bases short and J 4 bases short, with 8 bases between. The CDR3 loop is CASRTNSDTQYF. CDR3 DNA: TGTGCCAGCAGAACGAACTCAGATACGCAGTATTTT. The variable domain in full, with the rest retrieved from reference TRBV7-9 and TRBJ2-3, is DTGVSQNPRHKITKRGQNVTFRCDPISEHNRLYWYRQTLGQGPEFLTYFQNEAQLEKSRLLSDRFSAERPKGSFSTLEIQRTEQGDSAMYLCASRTNSDTQYFGPGTRLTVL.

The chain links TRBV30 to TRBJ1-1; the match to TRBD1 covers 9 bases. CDR3 length equals 14 residues. Germline assignment: CDR1 GTSNPN and CDR2 SVGIG (reference sequence). V was pared by 3 bases and J by 4 bases, with 6 bases of the junction left unmatched. The CDR3 protein is CAWSPGTGRTEAFF. Written as DNA, the CDR3 is TGTGCCTGGAGCCCCGGGACAGGGCGCACTGAAGCTTTCTTT.

This rearrangement joins TRBV21-1 to TRBJ2-1; TRBD2 is the table's D call and was not checked against the DNA. TRBV21-1 is deemed a pseudogene. This CDR3 has 17 amino acids. CDR3 bases: TGTGCCAGCAGCAAGTGGGTAGTCCTCGAGGCCTACAATGAGCAGTTCTTC. Protein product: CASSKWVVLEAYNEQFF.

The chain couples TRBV7-8 to TRBJ1-2, with D unresolved. CDR1 SGHVS and CDR2 FQNEAQ come from the germline V gene. This CDR3 has 15 residues. Trimming cost V 4 bases and J 3 bases, with 15 bases left between them. CDR3 amino acids: CASSSGPGSHYGYTF. The CDR3 nucleotides read TGTGCCAGCAGCTCCGGACCGGGGAGTCACTATGGCTACACCTTC.

The CDR3 protein is CASSTGQGYEQYF. The DNA for the CDR3 is TGTGCCAGCAGTACGGGACAGGGCTACGAGCAGTACTTC. The chain uses TRBV2 and TRBJ2-7; 9 nucleotides align to TRBD1. V lost 5 bases and J lost 3; bases outside the gene matches: 2. Per the germline V gene, CDR1 is SNHLY and CDR2 is FYNNEI. This CDR3 has 13 residues.

The table lists this clone with a count of one. The CDR3, as DNA: TGCGCCAGCAGTATAAGGGGGGGGGCTGATCAGCCCCAGCATTTT. Protein sequence: CASSIRGGADQPQHF. This chain connects TRBV10-2 to TRBJ1-5; a possible D gene is TRBD1 (6 bases). V gave up 5 bases and J gave up 5 bases, with 16 bases separating them. The germline V gene has CDR1 WSHSY and CDR2 SAAADI. The CDR3 is made up of 15 amino acids.

V and J are TRBV5-6 and TRBJ2-7, with D tentatively TRBD1 (6 bases). The CDR3 sequence is 14 residues long. The germline CDR1 and CDR2 sequences are SGHDT and YYEEEE. The V end lost 3 bases, the J end lost 3 bases, and 13 bases lay between the germline ends. CDR3 DNA: TGTGCCAGCAGCTCCGGCGGACAGCACTACGAGCAGTACTTC. Encoded protein: CASSSGGQHYEQYF.

The V call is TRBV11-2, the J call TRBJ1-1; the D is unclear. Germline V gene data show CDR1 as SGHAT and CDR2 as FQNNGV. This CDR3 comprises 13 residues. Trimming removed 0 bases from V and 5 bases from J, with 7 bases in between. This CDR3 is CASSLELSTEAFF. Here the CDR3 DNA reads TGTGCCAGCAGCTTAGAGCTCAGTACTGAAGCTTTCTTT.

This chain links TRBV10-3 with TRBJ2-1; no reliable D call. The CDR3 consists of 16 residues. In germline, CDR1 is ENHRY, CDR2 SYGVKD. Trimming took off 8 bases at V and 0 bases at J, with 17 bases between the two ends. This CDR3 reads CAISEEAAFSYNEQFF. For the CDR3, the DNA is TGTGCCATCTCCGAAGAGGCAGCCTTCTCCTACAATGAGCAGTTCTTC.

The chain recombines TRBV28 with TRBJ2-3; TRBD1 agrees at 8 bases. The germline V gene has CDR1 MDHEN and CDR2 SYDVKM. J was trimmed by 3 bases and V by 7 bases; bases with no gene match: 6. This CDR3 has 14 residues. CDR3 sequence reads: CASINGQGTDTQYF. CDR3 nucleotide sequence: TGTGCCAGCATCAACGGACAGGGAACAGATACGCAGTATTTT.

V and J are TRBV15 and TRBJ2-1; TRBD2 aligns across 12 bases. This CDR3 has 18 amino acids. Germline values: CDR1 LNHNV, CDR2 YYDKDF (reference sequence). The V segment lost 0 bases and the J segment 4 bases; nucleotides outside the gene matches: 7. The CDR3 sequence: CATSRDLGLAGRYNEQFF. The CDR3 DNA reads TGTGCCACCAGCAGAGATCTAGGACTAGCGGGGAGATACAATGAGCAGTTCTTC.

The gene calls are TRBV6-1 and TRBJ2-2; a possible D gene is TRBD1 (5 bases). V was pared by 6 bases and J by 0 bases, with 11 bases between. CDR3 size: 15 residues. CDR1 is MNHNS, CDR2 SASEGT, per germline. The CDR3: CASRRQSANTGELFF. As DNA, the CDR3 is TGTGCCAGCAGGAGACAGTCCGCGAACACCGGGGAGCTGTTTTTT.

This chain joins TRBV6-6 and TRBJ2-7, with a possible D match to TRBD1 (5 bases). Germline V CDR1 and CDR2: MNHNY, SVGAGI (reference sequence). CDR3 size: 15 residues. Trimming took off 2 bases at V and 0 bases at J, with 11 bases between the two ends. The CDR3 region is CASSYGRVHSYEQYF. In nucleotides, the CDR3 is TGTGCCAGCAGTTACGGCAGGGTTCACTCCTACGAGCAGTACTTC.

V gene TRBV27 combines with J gene TRBJ2-3; D is possibly TRBD2 (6 bases). This CDR3 is 13 amino acids long. Trimming took off 6 bases at V and 5 bases at J, with 12 bases between the two ends. CDR1 is MNHEY, CDR2 SMNVEV, per germline (reference sequence). The CDR3 sequence: CASSRPGGDTQYF. Here the CDR3 DNA reads TGTGCCAGCAGCCGACCCGGGGGAGATACGCAGTATTTT.

The chain uses TRBV30 and TRBJ2-1, with TRBD1 matching 7 bases. CDR3 length equals 14 residues. Germline assignment: CDR1 GTSNPN and CDR2 SVGIG (reference sequence). V lost 2 bases to trimming and J lost 9 bases; unmatched junction nucleotides: 10. The chain's CDR3 is CAWSTLLQGSEQFF. In DNA, the CDR3 is TGTGCCTGGAGTACACTCCTACAGGGGAGTGAGCAGTTCTTC.

The rearrangement joins TRBV6-5 to TRBJ2-7; D is unclear. Trimming shortened V by 6 bases and J by 3 bases, and 18 bases separated the two germline ends. The CDR3 runs to 15 residues. CDR1 and CDR2 from the germline V gene are MNHEY and SVGAGI. CDR3 in amino acids: CASRVDITVFYEQYF. The CDR3 nucleotides read TGTGCCAGCAGGGTCGACATTACAGTTTTCTACGAGCAGTACTTC.

The genes are TRBV28 and TRBJ1-1; 8 bases line up with TRBD1. V dropped 4 bases and J dropped 4; count of bases not matched to a gene: 11. CDR1 is MDHEN, CDR2 SYDVKM, per germline. The CDR3 is 16 amino acids. The CDR3 DNA is TGTGCCAGCAGTTCGATTCGGACAGGGCTTGGCACTGAAGCTTTCTTT. Protein: CASSSIRTGLGTEAFF.

This clone was observed a few times. V gene TRBV28 combines with J gene TRBJ2-2, with TRBD1 matching over 10 bases. This CDR3 contains 16 residues. Looked up from germline, CDR1 is MDHEN and CDR2 is SYDVKM. V lost 3 bases to trimming and J lost 4 bases; unmatched junction nucleotides: 5. CDR3 protein: CASSLGQGRLTGELFF. CDR3 DNA: TGTGCCAGCAGTTTGGGACAGGGGAGACTCACCGGGGAGCTGTTTTTT.

The chain uses TRBV5-6 and TRBJ2-1, with a possible D match to TRBD1 (6 bases). Trimming left V 1 base short and J 0 bases short, with 11 bases between. CDR3 size: 16 residues. Germline CDR1 SGHDT, CDR2 YYEEEE. The CDR3 coding sequence is TGTGCCAGCAGCTTGAGTGACAGGAGCTCCTACAATGAGCAGTTCTTC. It specifies CASSLSDRSSYNEQFF.